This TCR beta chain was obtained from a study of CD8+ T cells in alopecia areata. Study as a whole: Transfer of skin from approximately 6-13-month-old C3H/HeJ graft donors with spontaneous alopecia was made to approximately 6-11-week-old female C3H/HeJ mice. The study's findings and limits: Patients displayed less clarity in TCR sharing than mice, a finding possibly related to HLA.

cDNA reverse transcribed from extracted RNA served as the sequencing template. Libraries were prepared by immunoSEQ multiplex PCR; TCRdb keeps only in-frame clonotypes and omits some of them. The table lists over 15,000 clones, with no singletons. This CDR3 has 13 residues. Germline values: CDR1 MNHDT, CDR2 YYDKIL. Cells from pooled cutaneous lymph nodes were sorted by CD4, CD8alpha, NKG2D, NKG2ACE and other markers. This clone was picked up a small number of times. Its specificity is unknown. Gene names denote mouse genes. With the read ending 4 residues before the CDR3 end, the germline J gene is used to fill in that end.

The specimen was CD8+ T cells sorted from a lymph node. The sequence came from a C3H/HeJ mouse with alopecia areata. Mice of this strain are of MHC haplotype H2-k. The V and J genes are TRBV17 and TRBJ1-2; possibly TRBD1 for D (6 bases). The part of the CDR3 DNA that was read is TGTGCTAGCAGTAGAGATCTCAGGGGC. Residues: CASSRDLRG. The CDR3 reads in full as CASSRDLRGDYTF.